This TCR beta chain was profiled in a study of siplizumab effects on memory and regulatory T cells. TCRdb's table, derived via immunoSEQ multiplex PCR, lists solely in-frame clones and lacks some. The sample holds 80,000 to 130,000 clones, 92% seen once. This CDR3 has 15 residues. CDR1 is KGHSH, CDR2 LQKENI, per germline. V dropped 5 bases and J dropped 4; count of bases not matched to a gene: 8. The count of this clone is one. This sequence joins TRBV18 and TRBJ1-1; TRBD1 agrees at 9 bases. Source material: Tregs sorted from blood. The TCR comes from a human donor in good health. CDR3 nucleotide sequence: TGTGCCAGCTCAACAATGGGACAGGGAGGCACTGAAGCTTTCTTT. Translation: CASSTMGQGGTEAFF.